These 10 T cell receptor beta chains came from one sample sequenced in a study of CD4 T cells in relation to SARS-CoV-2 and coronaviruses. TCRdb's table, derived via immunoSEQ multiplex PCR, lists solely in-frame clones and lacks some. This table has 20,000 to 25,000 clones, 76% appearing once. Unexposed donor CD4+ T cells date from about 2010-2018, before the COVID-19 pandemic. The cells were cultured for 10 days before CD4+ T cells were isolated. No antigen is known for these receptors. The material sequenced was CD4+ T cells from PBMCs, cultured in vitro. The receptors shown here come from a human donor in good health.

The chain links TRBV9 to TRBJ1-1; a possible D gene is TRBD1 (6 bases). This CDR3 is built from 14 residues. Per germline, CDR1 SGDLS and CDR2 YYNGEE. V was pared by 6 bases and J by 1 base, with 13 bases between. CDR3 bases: TGTGCCAGCACCTCCGGGACAACGAACACTGAAGCTTTCTTT. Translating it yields CASTSGTTNTEAFF.

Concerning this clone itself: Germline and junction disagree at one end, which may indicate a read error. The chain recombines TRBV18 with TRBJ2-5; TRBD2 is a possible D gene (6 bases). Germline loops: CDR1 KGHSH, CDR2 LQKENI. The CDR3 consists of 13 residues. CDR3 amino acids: CASSPPVTSPPHF. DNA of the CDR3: TGTGCCAGCTCACCACCGGTAACTAGCCCCCCCCACTTC.

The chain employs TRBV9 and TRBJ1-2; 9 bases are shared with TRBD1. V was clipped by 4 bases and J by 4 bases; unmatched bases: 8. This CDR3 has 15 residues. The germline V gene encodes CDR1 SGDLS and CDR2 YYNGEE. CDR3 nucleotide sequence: TGTGCCAGCAGCCAAACCGGGACAGGGATCTATGGCTACACCTTC. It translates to CASSQTGTGIYGYTF.

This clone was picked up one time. The CDR3 loop is CASMRNPNTGELFF. The CDR3 DNA follows: TGTGCCAGTATGAGAAATCCAAACACCGGGGAGCTGTTTTTT. This chain joins TRBV19 and TRBJ2-2; D call uncertain. V lost 7 bases to trimming and J lost 2 bases, with 11 bases between them. Germline V gives CDR1 LNHDA, CDR2 SQIVND (reference sequence). This CDR3 is 14 amino acids long.

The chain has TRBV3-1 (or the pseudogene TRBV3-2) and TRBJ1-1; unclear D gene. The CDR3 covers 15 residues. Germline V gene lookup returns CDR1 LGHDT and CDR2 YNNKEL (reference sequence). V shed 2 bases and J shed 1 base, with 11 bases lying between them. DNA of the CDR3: TGTGCCAGCAGCCAAATCCGGGCCACGAACACTGAAGCTTTCTTT. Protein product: CASSQIRATNTEAFF.

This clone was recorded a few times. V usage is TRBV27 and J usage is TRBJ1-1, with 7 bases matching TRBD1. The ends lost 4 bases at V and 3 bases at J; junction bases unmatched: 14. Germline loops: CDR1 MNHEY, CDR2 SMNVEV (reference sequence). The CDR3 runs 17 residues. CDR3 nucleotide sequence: TGTGCCAGCAGTTCCCTACAGGGGTTTGAACGCGACACTGAAGCTTTCTTT. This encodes CASSSLQGFERDTEAFF.

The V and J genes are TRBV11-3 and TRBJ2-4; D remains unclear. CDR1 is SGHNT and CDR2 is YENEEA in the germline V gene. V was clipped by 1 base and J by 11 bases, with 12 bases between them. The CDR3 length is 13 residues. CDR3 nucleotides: TGTGCCAGCAGCTTAGTTCGAGACTCCCTTCAGTACTTC. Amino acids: CASSLVRDSLQYF.

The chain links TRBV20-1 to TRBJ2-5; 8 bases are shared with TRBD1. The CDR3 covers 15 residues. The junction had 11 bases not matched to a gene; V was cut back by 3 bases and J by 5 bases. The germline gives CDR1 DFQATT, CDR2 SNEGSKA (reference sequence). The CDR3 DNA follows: TGCAGTGCTAGTACGGCAGGGGGCAGTCAGGAGACCCAGTACTTC. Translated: CSASTAGGSQETQYF.

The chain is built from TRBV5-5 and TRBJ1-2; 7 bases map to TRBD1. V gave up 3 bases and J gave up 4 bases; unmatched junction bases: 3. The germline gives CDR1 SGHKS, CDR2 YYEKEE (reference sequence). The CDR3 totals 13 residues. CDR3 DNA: TGTGCCAGCAGCTCGGGACAGACCTATGGCTACACCTTC. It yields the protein CASSSGQTYGYTF.

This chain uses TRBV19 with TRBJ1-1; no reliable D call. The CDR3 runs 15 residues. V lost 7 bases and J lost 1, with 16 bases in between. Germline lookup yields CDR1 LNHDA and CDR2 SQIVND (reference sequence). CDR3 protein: CASKVGNVGNTEAFF. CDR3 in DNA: TGTGCCAGTAAGGTAGGGAATGTGGGGAACACTGAAGCTTTCTTT.